Listed here are 17 T cell receptor beta chains from one sample, sequenced in a study of blood T cell repertoires in COVID-19. Data came from immunoSEQ multiplex PCR; TCRdb stores just in-frame clones and leaves some out. This table holds 110,000 to 150,000 clones, 80% to 90% found once. Sequenced sample: peripheral blood. Source of these receptors: a middle-aged woman with acute or convalescent COVID-19.

This clone was picked up one time. This rearrangement joins TRBV6-5 to TRBJ2-5, with D possibly TRBD1 on 6 matching bases. V gave up 7 bases and J gave up 3 bases, with 9 bases separating them. The CDR3 length is 12 residues. Germline V gene sequence: CDR1 MNHEY, CDR2 SVGAGI. This CDR3 reads CASKQGKETQYF. CDR3 sequence (DNA): TGTGCCAGCAAACAGGGCAAAGAGACCCAGTACTTC.

V is TRBV6-5 and J is TRBJ1-6; 7 bases fit TRBD1. Trimming took 0 bases from V and 9 from J; bases not matched to a gene: 5. CDR1 and CDR2 from the germline V gene are MNHEY and SVGAGI. The CDR3 runs 15 residues. CDR3 sequence (DNA): TGTGCCAGCAGTTACTCAGGGGGCTTGACTTCACCCCTCCACTTT. Encoded protein: CASSYSGGLTSPLHF.

This clone was counted only a few times. The chain joins TRBV28 to TRBJ1-2, with 7 bases lining up with TRBD1. Germline V gene sequence: CDR1 MDHEN, CDR2 SYDVKM. The J segment lost 4 bases and the V segment lost 6 bases, leaving 5 bases of the junction unmatched. CDR3 length: 13 amino acids. The CDR3 is CASRSGGSYGYTF. The CDR3 nucleotides are TGTGCCAGCAGGTCAGGGGGTAGCTATGGCTACACCTTC.

V and J are TRBV27 and TRBJ2-1; TRBD2 aligns across 11 bases. CDR1 and CDR2 from the germline V gene are MNHEY and SMNVEV (reference sequence). The CDR3 contains 14 residues. Trimming removed 3 bases from V and 7 bases from J; junction bases left unmatched: 2. CDR3 sequence reads: CASSFSGRVNEQFF. As DNA, the CDR3 is TGTGCCAGCAGTTTTAGCGGGAGGGTGAATGAGCAGTTCTTC.

V and J are TRBV19 and TRBJ1-6; 7 positions match TRBD1. CDR1 is LNHDA, CDR2 SQIVND, per germline (reference sequence). Trimming cost V 3 bases and J 7 bases; bases outside gene matches: 12. The CDR3 totals 17 residues. CDR3 nucleotides: TGTGCCAGTAGTATGCCGACAGGGCTGCAGTCCAATTCACCCCTCCACTTT. Its translation: CASSMPTGLQSNSPLHF.

V and J are TRBV7-3 and TRBJ2-3; D not certain. Germline CDR1 is SGHTA and CDR2 is FQGTGA. CDR3 length equals 14 residues. V was cut by 1 base and J by 0 bases, with 5 bases left in between. The CDR3 coding sequence is TGTGCCAGCAGCTTAAGCAGTAGCACAGATACGCAGTATTTT. Protein: CASSLSSSTDTQYF.

This clone was counted once. The rearrangement joins TRBV10-3 to TRBJ1-3, with no clear D. Trimming took 8 bases from V and 4 from J, leaving 9 bases between them. The V gene's germline CDR1 is ENHRY and CDR2 SYGVKD. There are 12 residues in the CDR3. In DNA form, the CDR3 reads TGTGCCATCGCGGCTGAGGGAAACACCATATATTTT. Encoded protein: CAIAAEGNTIYF.

This chain connects TRBV7-2 to TRBJ2-2; D remains ambiguous. Trimming took off 1 base at V and 0 bases at J, with 6 bases between the two ends. Looked up from germline, CDR1 is SGHTA and CDR2 is FQGNSA. The CDR3 is 15 residues long. CDR3 loop: CASSLGVTNTGELFF. CDR3 DNA: TGTGCCAGCAGCTTAGGCGTCACGAACACCGGGGAGCTGTTTTTT.

V and J are TRBV7-3 and TRBJ2-3; possibly TRBD2 for D (5 bases). V lost 1 base and J lost 0, with 11 bases in between. The CDR3 runs 16 residues. Germline CDR1 is SGHTA and CDR2 is FQGTGA. The CDR3 protein is CASSLSLRGSTDTQYF. CDR3 nucleotides: TGTGCCAGCAGCTTAAGTCTTCGGGGTAGCACAGATACGCAGTATTTT.

The chain uses TRBV2 and TRBJ2-7; D is uncertain. The CDR3 is made up of 17 amino acids. Per the germline V gene, CDR1 is SNHLY and CDR2 is FYNNEI. Trimming took 1 base from V and 3 from J, leaving 19 bases between them. The CDR3 protein is CASSEGLTAHYYYEQYF. CDR3 DNA: TGTGCCAGCAGTGAAGGGCTAACGGCGCACTACTACTACGAGCAGTACTTC.

In its sample, this clone was seen a few times. V usage is TRBV11-2 and J usage is TRBJ2-6; 11 bases map to TRBD1. In germline, CDR1 is SGHAT, CDR2 FQNNGV. This CDR3 has 16 residues. With V trimmed by 5 bases and J by 3 bases, 3 bases remained unmatched. This CDR3 reads CASSLDRGHGANVLTF. The CDR3 DNA sequence: TGTGCCAGCAGCCTGGACAGGGGGCATGGGGCCAACGTCCTGACTTTC.

The chain joins TRBV2 to TRBJ1-2, with a weak D call TRBD1 (6 bases). The length of the CDR3 is 14 residues. Germline V gene lookup returns CDR1 SNHLY and CDR2 FYNNEI. V was shortened by 3 bases and J by 5 bases, with 13 bases between the two germline ends. CDR3 DNA sequence: TGTGCCAGCAGTGATTGGAGGACAGTATATGGCTACACCTTC. This encodes CASSDWRTVYGYTF.

This sequence joins TRBV11-3 and TRBJ2-7; 7 bases align to TRBD1. This CDR3 is built from 16 residues. V lost 0 bases and J lost 3; bases outside the gene matches: 8. Germline V gives CDR1 SGHNT, CDR2 YENEEA. In DNA, the CDR3 is TGTGCCAGCAGCTTAGAGGACCGGGGACAGCGCTACGAGCAGTACTTC. Its translation is CASSLEDRGQRYEQYF.

This chain joins TRBV2 and TRBJ2-2; D possibly corresponds to TRBD1 (5 bases). Looked up from germline, CDR1 is SNHLY and CDR2 is FYNNEI. V lost 10 bases, J lost 3 bases, and 18 bases lay in between. The CDR3 loop spans 15 amino acids. CDR3 DNA: TGTGCCACCAATCCGGACATGCCCGACACCGGGGAGCTGTTTTTT. It codes for CATNPDMPDTGELFF.

V usage is TRBV29-1 and J usage is TRBJ1-1; D uncertain. The V and J ends lost 6 bases and 1 base respectively, with 9 bases between them. The CDR3 sequence is 12 residues long. In germline, CDR1 is SQVTM, CDR2 ANQGSEA. The CDR3 protein is CSVVQTNTEAFF. The CDR3 nucleotides are TGCAGCGTCGTACAGACGAACACTGAAGCTTTCTTT.

The CDR3 here is CATSDFRRQGSETQYF. The CDR3 nucleotides read TGTGCCACCAGTGATTTCCGACGACAGGGAAGCGAGACCCAGTACTTC. V and J are TRBV24-1 and TRBJ2-5, with TRBD1 matching 7 bases. Germline CDR1 KGHDR, CDR2 SFDVKD. CDR3 size: 16 residues. J was trimmed by 5 bases and V by 1 base; bases with no gene match: 9.

V is TRBV5-1 and J is TRBJ2-7; 10 bases agree with TRBD2. After removal of 2 bases from V and 2 bases from J, the junction contained 1 base not matched to a gene. CDR1 SGHRS and CDR2 YFSETQ come from the germline V gene. The CDR3 loop spans 14 amino acids. CDR3 coding DNA: TGCGCCAGCAGCTTAGCGGGAGGGCCCTACGAGCAGTACTTC. Protein: CASSLAGGPYEQYF.